This T cell receptor (beta chain) was identified in a study of beta chain features in type 1 diabetes. Background on the study: Investigators examined 85 million to 110 million sorted cells across all samples.

Markers CD45RO/CCR7/CD25/CD127/CD95/CD27 served to sort CD4+ naive, central memory, regulatory and stem cell-like memory cells. This clone was counted only a few times. The antigen is undetermined. The CDR3 loop spans 13 amino acids. The V and J ends lost 7 bases and 6 bases respectively, with 15 bases between them. Germline V gene sequence: CDR1 SQVTM, CDR2 ANQGSEA. Study-wide results and caveats: Sampled from patients, naive, central memory and Treg TCRB repertoires appeared more similar than those sampled from healthy donors. Shorter TCRB CDR3s, moderately but significantly so, marked every one of the four CD4+ subsets in Type 1 diabetes patients. Whether HLA type influences TCRB rearrangement remained unresolved here.

The entirety of the isolated RNA underwent reverse transcription, so expressed TCRB transcripts were sequenced. Libraries were prepared by immunoSEQ multiplex PCR; TCRdb keeps only in-frame clonotypes and omits some of them. The data show roughly 330,000 clones, about 14% seen once. This receptor was identified in a woman aged 18-29 years with type 1 diabetes. Sequenced: naive CD4+ T cells from blood. This chain links TRBV29-1 with TRBJ1-4; D unresolved. CDR3 amino acids: CSGGGLPHEKLFF. As DNA, the CDR3 is TGCAGCGGGGGAGGTCTTCCCCATGAAAAACTGTTTTTT.